This record covers a single T cell receptor (beta chain). Its specificity is unknown. V shed 5 bases and J 3 bases; nucleotides not matched to a gene: 6. The CDR3 consists of 16 residues. The germline CDR1 and CDR2 sequences are SGHTA and FQGNSA. The record originates from a study of cytomegalovirus exposure and HLA in healthy donors. With 60 Vbeta and 13 Jbeta primers, the PCR was carried out. This table comes from immunoSEQ multiplex PCR, and its TCRdb copy is limited to in-frame clones, with some not included. The sample has about 180,000 clones, about 77% seen once; the top ten hold roughly 1.3%. Overall study results and limits: TRBV6-2, TRBV6-3 and other indistinguishable V segments were excluded.

The sequencing input was PBMCs. V is TRBV7-2 and J is TRBJ2-3, with 12 bases lining up with TRBD2. This receptor was obtained from a man aged 25-40 years in good health and CMV-seronegative. CDR3 protein: CASSGATSGGTDTQYF. The CDR3 DNA follows: TGTGCCAGCAGCGGCGCGACTAGCGGGGGAACAGATACGCAGTATTTT.